This TCR beta chain was identified during a study of blood T cell repertoires in COVID-19. Study-level information: Material from acute and convalescent COVID-19 was sourced from the United States, Italy and Spain. T cells, B-cell-depleted T cells, or PBMCs supplied cDNA or gDNA.

The CDR3 length is 13 residues. V was pared by 6 bases and J by 7 bases, with 8 bases of the junction left unmatched. CDR1 and CDR2 from the germline V gene are SGHNT and YYREEE (reference sequence). Assay used: immunoSEQ multiplex PCR; TCRdb lists only in-frame clones, some missing. The sample contains over 300,000 clones, roughly 90% of which appear only once. V usage is TRBV5-4 and J usage is TRBJ1-2; TRBD1 aligns across 8 bases. The sequenced material came from peripheral blood. This sequence originates from a middle-aged man with acute or convalescent COVID-19. The CDR3 region is CASNQQGGSGYTF. The CDR3 bases are TGTGCCAGCAACCAACAGGGGGGAAGTGGCTACACCTTC.